This T cell receptor (beta chain) was found in a study of blood T cell repertoires in COVID-19. Background on the study: Acute and convalescent COVID-19 samples came from the United States, Italy and Spain.

Adults between about 18 and 89 years of age took part from under 30 US areas. Authors' processing steps: How many nucleated cells were present was estimated from reference gene primer amplification. Assay: immunoSEQ multiplex PCR; the TCRdb copy retains only in-frame clones and omits some. That table furnishes V, J and clone size, whereas the DNA furnished D and trimming. The repertoire has about 440,000 clones, 90% of them found once; the top ten carry more than 0.55%. The sequencing input was PBMCs or T cells enriched from blood (not recorded which). The sequence came from a man younger than 30 who had recovered from COVID-19.

In nucleotides, the CDR3 is TGTGCCAGCAGCCAACAGGCAGCTGCTGAAGCTTTCTTT. It yields the protein CASSQQAAAEAFF. This sequence joins TRBV7-3 and TRBJ1-1; D possibly corresponds to TRBD1 (5 bases). The ends were cut back, 5 bases at V and 6 bases at J, with 13 bases in the middle. CDR3 length equals 13 residues. Germline CDR1 reads SGHTA; CDR2 reads FQGTGA.